These 32 T cell receptor beta chains share one sample of origin, sequenced in a study of T cells expressing NK-cell markers (dated by TCRdb to 2018 to 2020). Libraries were built with 5' RACE. The run used an Illumina HiSeq 2000. TCRdb reprocessed the sequencing reads and holds a single record per CDR3 protein sequence, with no DNA. For this sample, the table gives a few hundred thousand distinct CDR3 sequences. Around 0.4% of the sample belongs to the ten largest clones. The sequenced sample was blood T cells: a sorted CD56 or NKG2C T cell subset, CD4+ or CD8+ T cells, or bulk PBMC T cells (not recorded which). All receptors come from a man in his late teens or twenties in good health. Donor details come from another sample of the same person, matched by shared clones.

The chain recombines TRBV6-2 or TRBV6-3 with TRBJ2-4; TCRdb's assignment of TRBD1 cannot be checked, as there is no DNA. CDR1 and CDR2 (germline): MNHEY, SVGEGT. The CDR3 consists of 16 residues. Here the CDR3 reads CASSGPDRLAKNIQYF.

J is TRBJ2-1 and V is TRBV29-1; the TCRdb call, TRBD2, lacks DNA for checking. Germline CDR1 is SQVTM and CDR2 is ANQGSEA. CDR3 length equals 13 residues. CDR3 protein: CSVGDGSRYEQFF.

V gene TRBV5-1 combines with J gene TRBJ1-6; as DNA is missing, the TRBD1 call by TCRdb cannot be tested. The CDR3 has 15 amino acids. Germline CDR1 is SGHRS and CDR2 is YFSETQ. The CDR3: CASSLAGTGFSPLHF.

V usage is TRBV6-2 or TRBV6-3 and J usage is TRBJ1-5; TCRdb picks TRBD1, but there is no DNA to check that call. The CDR3 has 18 amino acids. The germline gives CDR1 MNHEY, CDR2 SVGEGT. CDR3 in amino acids: CASNARTGGAGGNQPQHF.

The rearrangement joins TRBV6-1 to TRBJ2-1; absent DNA, TCRdb's TRBD1 call cannot be checked. Germline CDR1 is MNHNS and CDR2 is SASEGT. This CDR3 contains 15 residues. The CDR3 loop reads CASSHRDRLYNEQFF.

J is TRBJ2-1 and V is TRBV5-1. The germline V gene encodes CDR1 SGHRS and CDR2 YFSETQ. There are 15 residues in the CDR3. Here the CDR3 reads CASSLAGGPSNEQFF.

The chain recombines TRBV6-1 with TRBJ2-3; TCRdb's assignment of TRBD2 cannot be checked, as there is no DNA. CDR3 length: 14 amino acids. CDR1 and CDR2 (germline): MNHNS, SASEGT. CDR3 in amino acids: CASTAGRHLDTQYF.

The chain is built from TRBV19 and TRBJ1-5. In germline, CDR1 is LNHDA, CDR2 SQIVND (reference sequence). This CDR3 comprises 12 residues. The CDR3 sequence is CASSEDVQPQHF.

The CDR3 spells CSASTGRHSGANVLTF. This sequence joins TRBV20-1 and TRBJ2-6. The CDR3 is 16 residues long. Germline values: CDR1 DFQATT, CDR2 SNEGSKA (reference sequence).

The V call is TRBV20-1, the J call TRBJ1-5. The CDR3 spans 15 residues. Per germline, CDR1 DFQATT and CDR2 SNEGSKA (reference sequence). CDR3 residues: CSARVGRVSNQPQHF.

The CDR3 here is CASSLSGTAYEQYF. The chain links TRBV5-1 to TRBJ2-7. In germline, CDR1 is SGHRS, CDR2 YFSETQ. CDR3 length: 14 amino acids. Using reference TRBV5-1 and TRBJ2-7 for the parts outside the CDR3, the full variable domain is KAGVTQTPRYLIKTRGQQVTLSCSPISGHRSVSWYQQTPGQGLQFLFEYFSETQRNKGNFPGRFSGRQFSNSRSEMNVSTLELGDSALYLCASSLSGTAYEQYFGPGTRLTVT.

V is TRBV5-1 and J is TRBJ2-1; the D gene TCRdb calls, TRBD1, cannot be checked with no DNA. Germline V gene sequence: CDR1 SGHRS, CDR2 YFSETQ. This CDR3 is built from 15 residues. CDR3 in amino acids: CASSLASGGIREQFF. The full variable domain, its missing parts supplied by reference TRBV5-1 and TRBJ2-1, is KAGVTQTPRYLIKTRGQQVTLSCSPISGHRSVSWYQQTPGQGLQFLFEYFSETQRNKGNFPGRFSGRQFSNSRSEMNVSTLELGDSALYLCASSLASGGIREQFFGPGTRLTVL.

V usage is TRBV7-2 and J usage is TRBJ2-5; TCRdb calls TRBD1, which cannot be checked without DNA. The CDR3 is made up of 14 amino acids. Per the germline V gene, CDR1 is SGHTA and CDR2 is FQGNSA. CDR3 sequence: CASTVGTGWGSGYF.

The J gene is TRBJ2-1, the V gene TRBV13. CDR1 is PRHDT, CDR2 FYEKMQ, per germline (reference sequence). This CDR3 is 18 amino acids long. The CDR3 spells CASSLESMLQYSYNEQFF.

The rearrangement uses TRBV5-1 and TRBJ1-1; TCRdb outputs TRBD1, but without DNA this stays unchecked. CDR3 length: 15 amino acids. CDR1 is SGHRS and CDR2 is YFSETQ in the germline V gene. CDR3 in amino acids: CASSLLQGSGTEAFF.

The CDR3 region is CASSTPRTVGVETQYF. The chain carries TRBV19 and TRBJ2-5; TCRdb selects TRBD1, and the lack of DNA leaves this call unchecked. The length of the CDR3 is 16 residues. Germline V gives CDR1 LNHDA, CDR2 SQIVND (reference sequence). Using reference TRBV19 and TRBJ2-5 for the parts outside the CDR3, the full variable domain is DGGITQSPKYLFRKEGQNVTLSCEQNLNHDAMYWYRQDPGQGLRLIYYSQIVNDFQKGDIAEGYSVSREKKESFPLTVTSAQKNPTAFYLCASSTPRTVGVETQYFGPGTRLLVL.

The chain couples TRBV6-6 to TRBJ2-1; TCRdb's D call, TRBD1, is unchecked because there is no DNA. The CDR3 is 13 amino acids. The V gene's germline CDR1 is MNHNY and CDR2 SVGAGI (reference sequence). The CDR3 loop reads CASRAGQYNEQFF.

The chain links TRBV29-1 to TRBJ1-1. The CDR3 extends over 14 amino acids. CDR1 and CDR2 from the germline V gene are SQVTM and ANQGSEA. The CDR3 loop reads CSVDANGGDTEAFF.

The V gene is TRBV10-3, the J gene TRBJ1-1. Germline V gives CDR1 ENHRY, CDR2 SYGVKD. There are 11 residues in the CDR3. CDR3 amino acids: CAISVFGEAFF.

This chain links TRBV20-1 with TRBJ2-1; TCRdb selects TRBD1, and the lack of DNA leaves this call unchecked. This CDR3 spans 14 amino acids. CDR1 and CDR2 (germline): DFQATT, SNEGSKA (reference sequence). CDR3 region: CSANPRQGWNEQFF.

The chain employs TRBV5-5 and TRBJ2-5; TCRdb's D call, TRBD1, is unchecked because there is no DNA. Per germline, CDR1 SGHKS and CDR2 YYEKEE (reference sequence). The CDR3 is 13 amino acids. The CDR3: CASSSPGGETQYF.

The chain links TRBV29-1 to TRBJ2-3; checking the TCRdb D call of TRBD2 is not possible without DNA. Looked up from germline, CDR1 is SQVTM and CDR2 is ANQGSEA. The CDR3 extends over 13 amino acids. The CDR3 region is CSVTSGTEDTQYF.

This chain joins TRBV5-4 and TRBJ2-2; TCRdb indicates TRBD2, and absent DNA this call remains unverified. CDR3 length equals 18 residues. Germline V lookup: CDR1 SGHNT, CDR2 YYREEE (reference sequence). CDR3 loop: CASSLGLAGGPNTGELFF.

The chain couples TRBV4-2 to TRBJ2-1; TCRdb gives TRBD1 as the D gene, but with no DNA this cannot be confirmed. This CDR3 is 17 amino acids long. Germline CDR1 LGHNA, CDR2 YNFKEQ. The CDR3: CASSRGPARKNYNEQFF.

The chain carries TRBV6-5 and TRBJ1-2; there is no DNA to check the TCRdb D call of TRBD1. Germline V gene lookup returns CDR1 MNHEY and CDR2 SVGAGI. The CDR3 has 16 amino acids. CDR3: CASSYGGQGPDYGYTF.

This rearrangement joins TRBV30 to TRBJ1-1; the TCRdb call, TRBD1, lacks DNA for checking. The CDR3 consists of 13 residues. Looked up from germline, CDR1 is GTSNPN and CDR2 is SVGIG (reference sequence). CDR3 sequence: CAWSPRLETEAFF.

This rearrangement joins TRBV12-3 or TRBV12-4 to TRBJ1-1. The CDR3 contains 16 residues. The CDR3 region is CASSSTTGLTNTEAFF.

The chain recombines TRBV12-3 or TRBV12-4 with TRBJ2-5; TCRdb picks TRBD2, but there is no DNA to check that call. The CDR3 sequence is 16 residues long. CDR3 sequence: CASSLRTSGLQETQYF.

V usage is TRBV12-3 or TRBV12-4 and J usage is TRBJ2-1; the D call from TCRdb, TRBD1, cannot be confirmed without DNA. The CDR3 loop spans 13 amino acids. The CDR3 loop reads CASMGSPIGEQFF.

The V and J genes are TRBV4-3 and TRBJ2-3; no DNA is available, so the TRBD2 call from TCRdb remains unchecked. Germline values: CDR1 LGHNA, CDR2 YSLEER. The CDR3 covers 16 residues. CDR3 region: CASSQEEGTSTDTQYF.

The chain recombines TRBV10-3 with TRBJ2-3; TCRdb names TRBD1, which stays unverified in the absence of DNA. The CDR3 is 16 amino acids. Looked up from germline, CDR1 is ENHRY and CDR2 is SYGVKD. The CDR3 loop is CATNPQGLVGTDTQYF.

This chain joins TRBV3-1 and TRBJ2-1; the TRBD1 assignment by TCRdb is unverifiable without DNA. The CDR3 extends over 15 amino acids. Germline CDR1 LGHDT, CDR2 YNNKEL (reference sequence). Here the CDR3 reads CASSQDLGGLPEQFF.